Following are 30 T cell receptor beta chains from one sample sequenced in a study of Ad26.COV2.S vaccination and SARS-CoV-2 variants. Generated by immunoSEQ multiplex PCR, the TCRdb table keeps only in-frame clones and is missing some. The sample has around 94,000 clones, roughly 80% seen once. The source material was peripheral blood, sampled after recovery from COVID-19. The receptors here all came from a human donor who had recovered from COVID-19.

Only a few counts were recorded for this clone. The CDR3 DNA reads TGTGCCAGCAGTCATGTAGGTACTGAAGCTTTCTTT. It specifies CASSHVGTEAFF. The V and J genes are TRBV2 and TRBJ1-1; no clear D. V was pared by 5 bases and J by 5 bases, with 9 bases between. The CDR3 contains 12 residues. The germline gives CDR1 SNHLY, CDR2 FYNNEI.

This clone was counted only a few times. CDR3 nucleotide sequence: TGTGCCTGGAGCTCCCTAGCGGGGGAAACCGGGGAGCTGTTTTTT. Its translation: CAWSSLAGETGELFF. The chain joins TRBV30 to TRBJ2-2, with 10 bases aligning to TRBD2. Germline loops: CDR1 GTSNPN, CDR2 SVGIG (reference sequence). This CDR3 spans 15 amino acids. Trimming at V came to 3 bases and at J to 5 bases, leaving 6 bases not matched to a gene.

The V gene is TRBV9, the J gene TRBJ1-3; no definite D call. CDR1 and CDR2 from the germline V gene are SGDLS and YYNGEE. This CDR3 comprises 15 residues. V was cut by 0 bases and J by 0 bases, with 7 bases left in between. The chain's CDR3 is CASSVGQSSGNTIYF. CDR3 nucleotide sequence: TGTGCCAGCAGCGTAGGTCAGAGCTCTGGAAACACCATATATTTT.

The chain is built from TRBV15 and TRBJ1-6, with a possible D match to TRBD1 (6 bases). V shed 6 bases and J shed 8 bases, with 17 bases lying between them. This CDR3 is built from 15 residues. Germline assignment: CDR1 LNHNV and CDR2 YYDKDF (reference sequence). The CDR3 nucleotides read TGTGCCACCAGGCTCGGGGGGGGCAATTATTCACCCCTCCACTTT. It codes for CATRLGGGNYSPLHF. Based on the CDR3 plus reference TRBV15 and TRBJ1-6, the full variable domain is DAMVIQNPRYQVTQFGKPVTLSCSQTLNHNVMYWYQQKSSQAPKLLFHYYDKDFNNEADTPDNFQSRRPNTSFCFLDIRSPGLGDTAMYLCATRLGGGNYSPLHFGNGTRLTVT.

CDR3 coding DNA: TGCAGCGTTACGGAGAGTGGAAACACCATATATTTT. It translates to CSVTESGNTIYF. The genes are TRBV29-1 and TRBJ1-3; D is undetermined. V lost 5 bases, J lost 3 bases, and 8 bases lay in between. Germline CDR1 SQVTM, CDR2 ANQGSEA. The CDR3 runs to 12 residues.

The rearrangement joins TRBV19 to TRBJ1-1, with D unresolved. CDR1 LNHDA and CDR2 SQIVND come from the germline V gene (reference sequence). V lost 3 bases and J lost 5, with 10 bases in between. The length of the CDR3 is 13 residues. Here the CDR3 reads CASSIRVETEAFF. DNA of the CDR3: TGTGCCAGTAGTATCCGGGTGGAAACTGAAGCTTTCTTT.

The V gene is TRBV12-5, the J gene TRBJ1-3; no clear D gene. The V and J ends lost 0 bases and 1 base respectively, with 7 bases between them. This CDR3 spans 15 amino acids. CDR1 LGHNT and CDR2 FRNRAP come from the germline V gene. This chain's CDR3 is CASGLVGGSGNTIYF. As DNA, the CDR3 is TGTGCTAGTGGTTTGGTAGGAGGGTCTGGAAACACCATATATTTT.

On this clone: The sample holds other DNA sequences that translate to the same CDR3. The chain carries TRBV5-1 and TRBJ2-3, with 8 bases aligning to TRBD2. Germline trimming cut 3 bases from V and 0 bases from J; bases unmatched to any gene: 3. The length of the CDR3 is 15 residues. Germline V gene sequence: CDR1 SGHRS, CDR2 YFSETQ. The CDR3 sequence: CASSSTSVSTDTQYF. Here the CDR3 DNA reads TGCGCCAGCAGCTCGACTAGCGTTAGCACAGATACGCAGTATTTT.

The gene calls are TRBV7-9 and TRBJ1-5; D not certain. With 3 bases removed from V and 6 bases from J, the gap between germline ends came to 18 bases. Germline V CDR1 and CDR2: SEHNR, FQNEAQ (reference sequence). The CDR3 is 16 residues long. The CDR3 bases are TGTGCCAGCAGCTTCCCCCTGCTCGACATCTCTCAGCCCCAGCATTTT. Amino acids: CASSFPLLDISQPQHF.

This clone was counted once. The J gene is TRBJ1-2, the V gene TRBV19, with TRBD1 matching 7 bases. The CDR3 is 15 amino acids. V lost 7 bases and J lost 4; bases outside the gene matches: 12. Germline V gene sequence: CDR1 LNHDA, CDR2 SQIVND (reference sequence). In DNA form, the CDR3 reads TGTGCCAGTACCTTCCTAGGGGGACAGCTCTATGGCTACACCTTC. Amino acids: CASTFLGGQLYGYTF. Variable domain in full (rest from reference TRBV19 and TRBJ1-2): DGGITQSPKYLFRKEGQNVTLSCEQNLNHDAMYWYRQDPGQGLRLIYYSQIVNDFQKGDIAEGYSVSREKKESFPLTVTSAQKNPTAFYLCASTFLGGQLYGYTFGSGTRLTVV.

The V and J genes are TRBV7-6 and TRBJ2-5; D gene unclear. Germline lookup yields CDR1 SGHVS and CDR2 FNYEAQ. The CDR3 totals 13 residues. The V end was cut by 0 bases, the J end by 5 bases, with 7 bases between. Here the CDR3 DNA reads TGTGCCAGCAGCTTAGCTGGCTGGGAGACCCAGTACTTC. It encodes CASSLAGWETQYF.

CDR3 in DNA: TGTGCCAGAAAGAAAACAGTTGCCCCCCTCAACACCGGGGAGCTGTTTTTT. It specifies CARKKTVAPLNTGELFF. This sequence joins TRBV5-3 and TRBJ2-2; D is uncertain. TRBV5-3 counts as an open reading frame of uncertain function. V shed 6 bases and J shed 2 bases, with 20 bases lying between them. The CDR3 loop spans 17 amino acids.

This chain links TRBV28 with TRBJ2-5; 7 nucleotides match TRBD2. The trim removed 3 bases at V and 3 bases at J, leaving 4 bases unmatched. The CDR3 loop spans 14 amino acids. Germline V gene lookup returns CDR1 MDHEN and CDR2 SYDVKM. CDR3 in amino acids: CASSFSRGEETQYF. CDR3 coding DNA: TGTGCCAGCAGTTTTTCTCGGGGGGAAGAGACCCAGTACTTC.

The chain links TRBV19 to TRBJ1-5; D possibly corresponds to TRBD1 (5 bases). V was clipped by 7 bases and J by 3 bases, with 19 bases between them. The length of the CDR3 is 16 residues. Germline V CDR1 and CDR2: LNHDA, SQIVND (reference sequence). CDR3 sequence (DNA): TGTGCCAGTAATCAGGGTTCCCACCTAGTCAATCAGCCCCAGCATTTT. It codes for CASNQGSHLVNQPQHF. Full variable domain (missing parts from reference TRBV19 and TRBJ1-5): DGGITQSPKYLFRKEGQNVTLSCEQNLNHDAMYWYRQDPGQGLRLIYYSQIVNDFQKGDIAEGYSVSREKKESFPLTVTSAQKNPTAFYLCASNQGSHLVNQPQHFGDGTRLSIL.

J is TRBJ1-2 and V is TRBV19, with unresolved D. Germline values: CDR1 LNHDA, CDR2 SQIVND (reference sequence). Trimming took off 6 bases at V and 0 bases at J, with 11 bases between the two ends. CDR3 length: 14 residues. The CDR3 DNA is TGTGCCAGTAGCCCAGGAACAGCTAACTATGGCTACACCTTC. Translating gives CASSPGTANYGYTF.

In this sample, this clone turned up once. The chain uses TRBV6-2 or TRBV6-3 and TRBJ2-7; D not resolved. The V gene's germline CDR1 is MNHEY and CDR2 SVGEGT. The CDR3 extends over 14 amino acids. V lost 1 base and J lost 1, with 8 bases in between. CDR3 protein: CASSYFLGSYEQYF. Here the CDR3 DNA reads TGTGCCAGCAGTTACTTCCTAGGGTCCTACGAGCAGTACTTC.

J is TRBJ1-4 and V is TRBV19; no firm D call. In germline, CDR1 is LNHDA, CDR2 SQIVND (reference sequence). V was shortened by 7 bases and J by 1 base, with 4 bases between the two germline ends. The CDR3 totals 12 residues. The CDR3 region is CASKKTNEKLFF. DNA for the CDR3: TGTGCCAGTAAGAAAACTAATGAAAAACTGTTTTTT.

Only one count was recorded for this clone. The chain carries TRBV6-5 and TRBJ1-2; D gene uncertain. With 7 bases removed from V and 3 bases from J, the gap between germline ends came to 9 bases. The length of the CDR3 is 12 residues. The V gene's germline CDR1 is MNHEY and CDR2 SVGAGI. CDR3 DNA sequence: TGTGCCAGCACGGACCGGTACTATGGCTACACCTTC. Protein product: CASTDRYYGYTF.

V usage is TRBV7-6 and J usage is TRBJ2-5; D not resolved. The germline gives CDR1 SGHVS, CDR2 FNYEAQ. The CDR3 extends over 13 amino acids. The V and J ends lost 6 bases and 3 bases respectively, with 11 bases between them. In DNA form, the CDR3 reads TGTGCCAGCAGGACACCGGAGAAAGAGACCCAGTACTTC. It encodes CASRTPEKETQYF.

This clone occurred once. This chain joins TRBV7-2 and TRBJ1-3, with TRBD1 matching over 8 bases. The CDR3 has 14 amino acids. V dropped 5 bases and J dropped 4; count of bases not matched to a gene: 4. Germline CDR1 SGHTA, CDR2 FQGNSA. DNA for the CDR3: TGTGCCAGCAGCCATCCAGGGGGCGGAAACACCATATATTTT. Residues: CASSHPGGGNTIYF.

For the CDR3, the DNA is TGTGCCAGTAGTACCTGGACAGAAAACAATGAGCAGTTCTTC. Translation: CASSTWTENNEQFF. The J gene is TRBJ2-1, the V gene TRBV19; weak D call: TRBD1 (6 bases). The CDR3 spans 14 residues. Trimming stripped 4 bases from V and 5 bases from J, with 12 bases between. The V gene's germline CDR1 is LNHDA and CDR2 SQIVND (reference sequence).

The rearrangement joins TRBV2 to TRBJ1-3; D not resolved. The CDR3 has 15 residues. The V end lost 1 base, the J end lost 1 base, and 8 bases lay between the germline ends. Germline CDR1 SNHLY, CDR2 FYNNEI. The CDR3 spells CASSEGGFSGNTIYF. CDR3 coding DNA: TGTGCCAGCAGTGAAGGCGGGTTTTCTGGAAACACCATATATTTT.

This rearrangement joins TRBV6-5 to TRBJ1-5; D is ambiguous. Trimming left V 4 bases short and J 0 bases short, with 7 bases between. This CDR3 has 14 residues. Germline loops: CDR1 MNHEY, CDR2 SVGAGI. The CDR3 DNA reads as TGTGCCAGCAGTTCGCATTATAGCAATCAGCCCCAGCATTTT. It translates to CASSSHYSNQPQHF.

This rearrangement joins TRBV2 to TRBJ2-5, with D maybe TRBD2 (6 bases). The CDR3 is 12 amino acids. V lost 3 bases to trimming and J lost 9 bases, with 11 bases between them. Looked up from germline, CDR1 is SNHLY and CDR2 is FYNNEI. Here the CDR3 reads CASSEEGPAQYF. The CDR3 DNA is TGTGCCAGCAGTGAGGAGGGACCCGCCCAGTACTTC.

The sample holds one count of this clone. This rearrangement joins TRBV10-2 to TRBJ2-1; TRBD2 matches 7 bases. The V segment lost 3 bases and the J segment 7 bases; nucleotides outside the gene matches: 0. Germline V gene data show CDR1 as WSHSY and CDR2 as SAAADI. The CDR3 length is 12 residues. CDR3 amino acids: CASSDGGNEQFF. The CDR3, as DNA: TGCGCCAGCAGTGACGGGGGGAATGAGCAGTTCTTC.

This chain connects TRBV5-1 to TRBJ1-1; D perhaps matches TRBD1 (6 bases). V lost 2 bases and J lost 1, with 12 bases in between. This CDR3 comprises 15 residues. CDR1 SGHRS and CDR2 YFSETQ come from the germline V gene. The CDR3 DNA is TGCGCCAGCAGCTTCTCAGGGGTAGAGAACACTGAAGCTTTCTTT. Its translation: CASSFSGVENTEAFF.

The CDR3 DNA is TGTGCCAGCAGTCCGCGGGTCGGACAGAACAATGAGCAGTTCTTC. Translated: CASSPRVGQNNEQFF. The rearrangement links TRBV5-4 to TRBJ2-1; possibly TRBD1 for D (6 bases). Germline loops: CDR1 SGHNT, CDR2 YYREEE (reference sequence). The CDR3 runs to 15 residues. V was trimmed by 5 bases and J by 5 bases, leaving 17 bases between them.

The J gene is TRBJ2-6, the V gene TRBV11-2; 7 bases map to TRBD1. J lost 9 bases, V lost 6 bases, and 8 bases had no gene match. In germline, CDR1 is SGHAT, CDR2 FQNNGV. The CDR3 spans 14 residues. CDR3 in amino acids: CASRADRANNVLTF. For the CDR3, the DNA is TGTGCCAGCAGGGCAGACAGGGCGAACAACGTCCTGACTTTC.

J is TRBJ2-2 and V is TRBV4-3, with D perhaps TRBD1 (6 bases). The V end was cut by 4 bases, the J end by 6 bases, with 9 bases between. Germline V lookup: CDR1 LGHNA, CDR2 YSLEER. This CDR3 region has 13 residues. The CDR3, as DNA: TGCGCCAGCAGCCGAACAGGGTCCGGGGAGCTGTTTTTT. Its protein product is CASSRTGSGELFF.

The CDR3 bases are TGTGCCAGCAGCCTGGGACTAGCGGGGGTTGAGGAGACCCAGTACTTC. Translated, it gives CASSLGLAGVEETQYF. The J gene is TRBJ2-5, the V gene TRBV7-2; 14 bases align to TRBD2. CDR1 is SGHTA and CDR2 is FQGNSA in the germline V gene. J was trimmed by 5 bases and V by 5 bases; bases with no gene match: 7. The CDR3 spans 16 residues. The variable domain in full, completed from reference TRBV7-2 and TRBJ2-5, reads GAGVSQSPSNKVTEKGKDVELRCDPISGHTALYWYRQSLGQGLEFLIYFQGNSAPDKSGLPSDRFSAERTGGSVSTLTIQRTQQEDSAVYLCASSLGLAGVEETQYFGPGTRLLVL.